A selection of T cell receptor beta chains follows, all from one sample in a study of CD8 T cells in ankylosing spondylitis. Using its own MiXCR run on the 5' RACE reads, TCRdb lists one record per CDR3 protein. The sample lists 210,000 or so distinct CDR3 sequences, roughly 25% occurring once. The sequenced sample consisted of blood, either unsorted or a sorted T cell fraction (not recorded which). These receptors all come from a male donor with ankylosing spondylitis or in good health (not recorded which). CDR3s include the opening cysteine and the closing phenylalanine or tryptophan. A D gene is named only where the DNA matches it firmly. Size is omitted from some rows. Given values are once, few, many or a class for expanded clones.

>-|TRBV29-1|many|TRBJ2-3
TGCAGCGTTGAATTCTTTAGCGCAGATACGCAGTATTTT
CSVEFFSADTQYF
>TRBD1|TRBV28|-|TRBJ1-4
TGTGCCAGCAGTTCCCAATACAGGGGGCGGGGTGAAAAACTGTTTTTT
CASSSQYRGRGEKLFF
>-|TRBV7-3|-|TRBJ2-1
TGTGCCAGCAGCTTTACCCATGACAATGAGCAGTTCTTC
CASSFTHDNEQFF
>-|TRBV5-1|many|TRBJ2-1
TGCGCCAGCAGCGGGGCAGGGGAATTTGTAAATGAGCAGTTCTTC
CASSGAGEFVNEQFF
>TRBD1|TRBV5-1|many|TRBJ1-4
TGCGCCAGCAGCCTCCCCCCCCACAGGGGTGCAACTAATGAAAAACTGTTTTTT
CASSLPPHRGATNEKLFF
>TRBD1|TRBV2|few|TRBJ1-1
TGTGCCAGCTTTCAAGGACAGGGCACTGAAGCTTTCTTT
CASFQGQGTEAFF
>TRBD1|TRBV12-3/TRBV12-4|-|TRBJ1-1
TGTGCCAGCACCGGACAGGGGGGCACTGAAGCTTTCTTT
CASTGQGGTEAFF
>TRBD1|TRBV7-9|-|TRBJ1-5
TGTGCCAGCAGCCCCACAGGGGTTGGGCGGATTCAGCCCCAGCATTTT
CASSPTGVGRIQPQHF
>-|TRBV4-1|-|TRBJ2-1
TGCGCCAGCAGCCAAGTCCAGCTACGTACCCAGACAGATAAACTATACAATGAGCAGTTCTTC
CASSQVQLRTQTDKLYNEQFF
>-|TRBV5-1|-|TRBJ2-5
TGCGCCAGCAGCTTTGATGAGACCCAGTACTTC
CASSFDETQYF
>-|TRBV10-3|-|TRBJ2-2
TGTGCCATCAGTGAGGCGGGGGAGCTGTTTTTT
CAISEAGELFF
>TRBD2|TRBV28|-|TRBJ2-1
TGTGCCAGCACCCCAACGACTAGCGGGAGGGGCCATGAGCAGTTCTTC
CASTPTTSGRGHEQFF
>-|TRBV20-1|-|TRBJ2-5
TGCAGTGCTACAGGGCACTCGGAGACCCAGTACTTC
CSATGHSETQYF
>-|TRBV25-1|many|TRBJ2-1
TGTGCCAGCAGTGAATATTCGGGAGCTTATAATCATGAGCAGTTCTTC
CASSEYSGAYNHEQFF
>-|TRBV9|-|TRBJ2-2
TGTGCCAGCAGCGTAGATTACACCGGGGAGCTGTTTTTT
CASSVDYTGELFF
>-|TRBV9|-|TRBJ2-7
TGTGCCACACCACCGAGGGCCCACGAGCAGTACTTC
CATPPRAHEQYF
>-|TRBV12-3/TRBV12-4|-|TRBJ2-5
TGTGCCAGCTCGTGGGCAGGACGGGAGACCCAGTACTTC
CASSWAGRETQYF
>-|TRBV20-1|many|TRBJ1-4
TGCAGTGCTAGCGGGGCGGGCTCTAATGAAAAACTGTTTTTT
CSASGAGSNEKLFF
>-|TRBV5-1|-|TRBJ1-1
TGCGCCAGCAGCTTAGACCCAAGTGGGACTGAAGCTTTCTTT
CASSLDPSGTEAFF
>-|TRBV7-2|many|TRBJ2-3
TGTGCCAGCAGCTTAGAGATAGGGAACACAGATACGCAGTATTTT
CASSLEIGNTDTQYF
>TRBD2|TRBV6-4|-|TRBJ2-3
TGTGCCAGCAGTGACTCGGGGCGGGAGTCCACAGATACGCAGTATTTT
CASSDSGRESTDTQYF
>TRBD1|TRBV2|many|TRBJ1-1
TGTGCCAGCAGTGTACGACCCGACAGGGGGCAGGAAGCTTTCTTT
CASSVRPDRGQEAFF
>TRBD1|TRBV4-2|many|TRBJ2-6
TGTGCCAGCAGCCCCGGGGGGACAGGGTACGGGGCCAACGTCCTGACTTTC
CASSPGGTGYGANVLTF
>TRBD2|TRBV28|many|TRBJ2-3
TGTGCCAGCAGTTTCGACAGCGGGAGTGAGGATACGCAGTATTTT
CASSFDSGSEDTQYF
>-|TRBV9|-|TRBJ2-3
TGTGCCAGCAGCGCCCGCCCCGCGGCTCAAAGCACAGATACGCAGTATTTT
CASSARPAAQSTDTQYF
>-|TRBV7-8|many|TRBJ2-7
TGTGCCAGCAGCTTAGGGTATGGGGTCGCTTACGAGCAGTACTTC
CASSLGYGVAYEQYF
>TRBD1|TRBV28|many|TRBJ2-2
TGTGCCAGCACCGACAGGGGCCTCACCGGGGAGCTGTTTTTT
CASTDRGLTGELFF
>-|TRBV11-2|-|TRBJ2-5
TGTGCCAGCAGCCTCGGGACCACCTTTCAAGAGACCCAGTACTTC
CASSLGTTFQETQYF
>-|TRBV20-1|-|TRBJ2-5
TGCAGTGCTCCCACGCGGGCTCAAGAGACCCAGTACTTC
CSAPTRAQETQYF
>TRBD1|TRBV18|many|TRBJ2-5
TGTGCCAGCTCACGGGACAGGGAGACCCAGTACTTC
CASSRDRETQYF
>-|TRBV12-3/TRBV12-4|many|TRBJ1-1
TGTGCCAGCAGTACCCGACAGGCGAACACTGAAGCTTTCTTT
CASSTRQANTEAFF
>TRBD2|TRBV12-3/TRBV12-4|few|TRBJ2-5
TGTGCCAGCAGACCGGGACTAGCGGGAATCACTACACAAGAGACCCAGTACTTC
CASRPGLAGITTQETQYF
>TRBD1|TRBV5-1|many|TRBJ1-6
TGCGCCAGCAGCACAGGACAGGGGGACAATTCACCCCTCCACTTT
CASSTGQGDNSPLHF
>TRBD2|TRBV4-1|many|TRBJ2-7
TGCGCCAGCAGCCAAGACGCGGGAGTGAACTACGAGCAGTACTTC
CASSQDAGVNYEQYF
>-|TRBV20-1|many|TRBJ2-7
TGCAGTGCTACAAACTACGAGCAGTACTTC
CSATNYEQYF
>-|TRBV24-1|-|TRBJ2-5
TGTGCCACCAGAGGGACGGGCCAAGAGACCCAGTACTTC
CATRGTGQETQYF
>-|TRBV6-2/TRBV6-3|-|TRBJ2-1
TGTGCCACCCTATCGGACACTCCCTATTACAATGAGCAGTTCTTC
CATLSDTPYYNEQFF
>TRBD1|TRBV20-1|many|TRBJ1-1
TGCAGTGCTTTTCGGACAGGGAGGGGCACTGAAGCTTTCTTT
CSAFRTGRGTEAFF
>-|TRBV12-3/TRBV12-4|-|TRBJ1-1
TGTGCCAGCAGTTTCGAGGCCGGGGCGGGCACTGAAGCTTTCTTT
CASSFEAGAGTEAFF
>-|TRBV29-1|many|TRBJ1-4
TGCAGCGTCAGACAGACAACTAATGAAAAACTGTTTTTT
CSVRQTTNEKLFF
>-|TRBV12-3/TRBV12-4|-|TRBJ2-1
TGTGCCAGCATTTTAGGACGCTCCTCCTACAATGAGCAGTTCTTC
CASILGRSSYNEQFF
>-|TRBV29-1|many|TRBJ2-1
TGCAGCGTTGAATCTAGGAGGCCGTTTGGTGAGCAGTTCTTC
CSVESRRPFGEQFF
>TRBD2|TRBV7-2|few|TRBJ2-7
TGTGCCAGCAGCTTAGCCACGGGAGGTCGATACTTC
CASSLATGGRYF
>TRBD1|TRBV3-1|many|TRBJ1-2
TGTGCCAGCAGCCAGGGACAGGGGTATGGCTACACCTTC
CASSQGQGYGYTF
>TRBD1|TRBV6-1|-|TRBJ1-4
TGTGCCACCAGGGGGAGGGGGCCAGATGAAAAACTGTTTTTT
CATRGRGPDEKLFF
>-|TRBV5-8|-|TRBJ2-2
TGTGCCAGCGGACCATCTAGCGTCAACACCGGGGAGCTGTTTTTT
CASGPSSVNTGELFF
>-|TRBV12-3/TRBV12-4|few|TRBJ2-2
TGTGCCAGCACCCTGTGGGGGGCCAAGAACACCGGGGAGCTGTTTTTT
CASTLWGAKNTGELFF
>TRBD1|TRBV20-1|-|TRBJ1-1
TGCAGTGCCGGGGACAGGGTCGAAGCTTTCTTT
CSAGDRVEAFF
>-|TRBV12-3/TRBV12-4|many|TRBJ2-7
TGTGCCAGCAGTTTAACGGGTGCTAGCTCCTACGAGCAGTACTTC
CASSLTGASSYEQYF
>-|TRBV4-1|few|TRBJ1-5
TGCGCCAGCAGCCAAGACCGGAGGGGGGGAAATCAGCCCCAGCATTTT
CASSQDRRGGNQPQHF